Listed here are 27 T cell receptor beta chains from one sample, sequenced in a study of Ad26.COV2.S vaccination and SARS-CoV-2 variants. Treatment noted: about 20 received Ad26.COV2.S at low or high dose, single or two shots; 5 received placebo; per-sample allocation not given. The investigators took samples on day 63 after the first vaccine or placebo injection. Profiled with immunoSEQ multiplex PCR; TCRdb holds only in-frame clones, not every one. Here the sample spans about 440,000 clones, around 88% being singletons. The sample here was peripheral blood, taken in a trial of Ad26.COV2.S vaccine versus placebo. The receptors stem from a person aged 18-60 years who received the Ad26.COV2.S COVID-19 vaccine or a placebo.

The chain joins TRBV5-1 to TRBJ1-3; D remains unclear. Trimming removed 0 bases from V and 0 bases from J, with 7 bases in between. CDR1 SGHRS and CDR2 YFSETQ come from the germline V gene. CDR3 length equals 15 residues. This chain's CDR3 is CASSLVPVSGNTIYF. The CDR3 DNA sequence: TGCGCCAGCAGCTTGGTCCCGGTCTCTGGAAACACCATATATTTT.

The chain is built from TRBV28 and TRBJ2-1; no clear D. The length of the CDR3 is 11 residues. Per germline, CDR1 MDHEN and CDR2 SYDVKM. The germline V and J ends were trimmed by 8 bases and 7 bases, with 9 bases remaining between them. The CDR3 is CASGRWNEQFF. Written as DNA, the CDR3 is TGTGCCAGCGGCAGGTGGAATGAGCAGTTCTTC.

This clone has more than one count but fewer than ten. The rearrangement links TRBV28 to TRBJ1-5; 7 nucleotides agree with TRBD1. The length of the CDR3 is 15 residues. The J segment lost 9 bases and the V segment lost 6 bases, leaving 14 bases of the junction unmatched. The germline CDR1 and CDR2 sequences are MDHEN and SYDVKM. The CDR3 protein is CASSLPGPQGGPQHF. CDR3 coding DNA: TGTGCCAGCAGCCTTCCGGGACCCCAGGGGGGGCCCCAGCATTTT.

The chain recombines TRBV2 with TRBJ1-1; unclear D gene. CDR3 length equals 11 residues. The germline V and J ends were trimmed by 6 bases and 10 bases, with 12 bases remaining between them. The germline V gene encodes CDR1 SNHLY and CDR2 FYNNEI. The CDR3 bases are TGTGCCAGCAGGGAGCGAATCGGAGCTTTCTTT. Protein: CASRERIGAFF.

The rearrangement joins TRBV7-9 to TRBJ1-2; no clear D. Germline CDR1 reads SEHNR; CDR2 reads FQNEAQ (reference sequence). The V and J ends lost 4 bases and 10 bases respectively, with 22 bases between them. This CDR3 has 15 residues. This chain's CDR3 is CASSSGGRERLVYTF. The CDR3 DNA reads as TGTGCCAGCAGCTCTGGAGGGAGGGAGAGGTTGGTCTACACCTTC.

This chain uses TRBV5-4 with TRBJ2-1; unclear D gene. The germline V gene encodes CDR1 SGHNT and CDR2 YYREEE (reference sequence). V was shortened by 0 bases and J by 2 bases, with 6 bases between the two germline ends. The CDR3 extends over 14 amino acids. This chain's CDR3 is CASSLVAPYNEQFF. The CDR3 bases are TGTGCCAGCAGCTTGGTTGCCCCCTACAATGAGCAGTTCTTC. The full variable domain, rest sourced from reference TRBV5-4 and TRBJ2-1, is ETGVTQSPTHLIKTRGQQVTLRCSSQSGHNTVSWYQQALGQGPQFIFQYYREEENGRGNFPPRFSGLQFPNYSSELNVNALELDDSALYLCASSLVAPYNEQFFGPGTRLTVL.

The V gene is TRBV7-3, the J gene TRBJ2-2; 7 bases map to TRBD2. The CDR3 is made up of 16 amino acids. The V gene end was trimmed by 3 bases and the J gene end by 1 base; junction bases not matched to a gene: 5. Germline CDR1 reads SGHTA; CDR2 reads FQGTGA. CDR3 nucleotide sequence: TGTGCCAGCAGCTTTCTCGGCGGGAGGAACACCGGGGAGCTGTTTTTT. As protein: CASSFLGGRNTGELFF.

With regard to this clone: The junction does not match germline at one end; this may be a read error. The rearrangement joins TRBV7-6 to TRBJ2-7; 10 nucleotides line up with TRBD1. Germline values: CDR1 SGHVS, CDR2 FNYEAQ. The CDR3 length is 15 residues. In nucleotides, the CDR3 is TGTGCCAGCAGCCCCCCCCGGACAGGGGGAATCCTTCTATTCTTC. The encoded protein is CASSPPRTGGILLFF.

The V gene is TRBV27, the J gene TRBJ2-1, with 8 bases matching TRBD1. CDR3 length: 16 residues. The germline gives CDR1 MNHEY, CDR2 SMNVEV (reference sequence). Unmatched junction bases numbered 16, after V lost 6 bases and J lost 9 bases. The chain's CDR3 is CASRAGQGRFAGEQFF. CDR3 sequence (DNA): TGTGCCAGCAGAGCCGGACAGGGACGATTTGCGGGTGAGCAGTTCTTC.

This clone was counted once. This chain uses TRBV6-9 with TRBJ2-7; no clear D gene. CDR1 is MNHGY and CDR2 is SVAAGI in the germline V gene. The CDR3 runs to 15 residues. The V end lost 1 base, the J end lost 0 bases, and 10 bases lay between the germline ends. CDR3 sequence: CASSYLKRPSYEQYF. The DNA for the CDR3 is TGTGCCAGCAGTTATTTAAAAAGACCCTCCTACGAGCAGTACTTC.

The chain employs TRBV14 and TRBJ2-7; D perhaps matches TRBD2 (6 bases). V was clipped by 1 base and J by 2 bases, with 15 bases between them. Germline CDR1 SGHDN, CDR2 FVKESK. There are 16 residues in the CDR3. The CDR3 DNA follows: TGTGCCAGCAGCCAAGGACACTTGGCGGGAACCTACGAGCAGTACTTC. Translated, it gives CASSQGHLAGTYEQYF. Supplemented by reference TRBV14 and TRBJ2-7, the full variable domain reads EAGVTQFPSHSVIEKGQTVTLRCDPISGHDNLYWYRRVMGKEIKFLLHFVKESKQDESGMPNNRFLAERTGGTYSTLKVQPAELEDSGVYFCASSQGHLAGTYEQYFGPGTRLTVT.

The V call is TRBV4-3, the J call TRBJ2-2; 7 bases are a match to TRBD2. V was clipped by 0 bases and J by 6 bases; unmatched bases: 7. Per the germline V gene, CDR1 is LGHNA and CDR2 is YSLEER. The CDR3 spans 16 residues. CDR3 residues: CASSQDLGGLAGELFF. The CDR3 DNA follows: TGCGCCAGCAGCCAAGATTTGGGGGGGTTGGCCGGGGAGCTGTTTTTT.

The chain has TRBV28 and TRBJ2-7, with a weak D call TRBD1 (5 bases). Germline CDR1 is MDHEN and CDR2 is SYDVKM. V lost 1 base, J lost 12 bases, and 13 bases lay in between. CDR3 length: 12 residues. CDR3 in DNA: TGTGCCAGCAGTTTATTGCATGGACATCCGTACTTC. Protein: CASSLLHGHPYF.

The table lists this clone with a count of one. This chain uses TRBV19 with TRBJ2-1; TRBD2 agrees at 10 bases. The CDR3 has 17 residues. The junction had 16 bases not matched to a gene; V was cut back by 5 bases and J by 9 bases. CDR1 and CDR2 from the germline V gene are LNHDA and SQIVND (reference sequence). DNA for the CDR3: TGTGCCAGTAGTTCTCCTCCTGGCAGCGGGAGGGCCAGTGAGCAGTTCTTC. Protein sequence: CASSSPPGSGRASEQFF.

This clone showed up just a few times. The V gene is TRBV7-3, the J gene TRBJ1-1, with 7 bases aligning to TRBD1. CDR3 length: 13 amino acids. Germline CDR1 SGHTA, CDR2 FQGTGA. V was pared by 5 bases and J by 6 bases, with 6 bases of the junction left unmatched. CDR3 nucleotide sequence: TGTGCCAGCAGCGACAGGGTTTTCTCTGAAGCTTTCTTT. Protein sequence: CASSDRVFSEAFF.

J is TRBJ2-1 and V is TRBV30; 15 bases map to TRBD2. The CDR3 covers 19 residues. The germline V gene has CDR1 GTSNPN and CDR2 SVGIG (reference sequence). The trim removed 0 bases at V and 3 bases at J, leaving 9 bases unmatched. The CDR3 coding sequence is TGTGCCTGGAGTGTACGAAGGACTAGCGGGAGGGCCGGCTACAATGAGCAGTTCTTC. It translates to CAWSVRRTSGRAGYNEQFF.

The chain joins TRBV14 to TRBJ2-5; the D gene could be TRBD1 or TRBD2 (6 bases each). Trimming took 3 bases from V and 5 from J, leaving 25 bases between them. This CDR3 is built from 18 residues. In germline, CDR1 is SGHDN, CDR2 FVKESK. The CDR3 reads CASSHYGGTGNMRETQYF. DNA for the CDR3: TGTGCCAGCAGCCACTACGGGGGAACAGGGAACATGAGGGAGACCCAGTACTTC.

V usage is TRBV19 and J usage is TRBJ1-2; a weak D match, TRBD1 (5 bases). V was trimmed by 5 bases and J by 3 bases, leaving 16 bases between them. The CDR3 extends over 15 amino acids. Germline V gives CDR1 LNHDA, CDR2 SQIVND (reference sequence). This CDR3 reads CASSFFGTGDYGYTF. As DNA, the CDR3 is TGTGCCAGTAGTTTTTTCGGGACGGGGGACTATGGCTACACCTTC.

This chain joins TRBV19 and TRBJ1-5; 7 nucleotides align to TRBD1. J gave up 1 base and V 7 bases, and 7 bases lay outside the gene matches. Germline V gives CDR1 LNHDA, CDR2 SQIVND (reference sequence). The CDR3 consists of 15 residues. This CDR3 is CASTLTGVSNQPQHF. CDR3 in DNA: TGTGCCAGTACCCTAACAGGGGTGAGCAATCAGCCCCAGCATTTT.

V gene TRBV5-1 combines with J gene TRBJ2-3; D remains ambiguous. Trimming pared 6 bases from V and 4 bases from J, leaving 15 bases between. This CDR3 comprises 14 residues. Per the germline V gene, CDR1 is SGHRS and CDR2 is YFSETQ. Here the CDR3 reads CASTTASVPDTQYF. As DNA, the CDR3 is TGCGCCAGCACCACCGCCTCGGTTCCAGATACGCAGTATTTT.

The chain couples TRBV6-5 to TRBJ2-2; D is possibly TRBD1 (6 bases). Germline CDR1 is MNHEY and CDR2 is SVGAGI. Trimming stripped 5 bases from V and 5 bases from J, with 15 bases between. The CDR3 loop spans 15 amino acids. The CDR3 DNA sequence: TGTGCCAGCAGTCCTCGGGCAGGGGAGACCGGGGAGCTGTTTTTT. Translated: CASSPRAGETGELFF.

The chain uses TRBV4-2 and TRBJ2-5; maybe TRBD1 (5 bases). CDR1 and CDR2 (germline): LGHNA, YNFKEQ. V lost 2 bases and J lost 3, with 13 bases in between. The CDR3 is 15 residues long. Here the CDR3 reads CASSQIPTAKETQYF. The CDR3 bases are TGTGCCAGCAGCCAAATACCGACAGCAAAAGAGACCCAGTACTTC.

CDR3 amino acids: CASSVAGANTEAFF. In DNA form, the CDR3 reads TGTGCCAGCAGCGTAGCTGGAGCAAACACTGAAGCTTTCTTT. V usage is TRBV9 and J usage is TRBJ1-1; D not certain. This CDR3 comprises 14 residues. V was clipped by 0 bases and J by 2 bases, with 8 bases between them. The V gene's germline CDR1 is SGDLS and CDR2 YYNGEE.

The rearrangement joins TRBV29-1 to TRBJ2-3, with D possibly called TRBD1 or TRBD2 (5 bases each). CDR3 size: 13 residues. Germline V lookup: CDR1 SQVTM, CDR2 ANQGSEA. Trimming stripped 4 bases from V and 0 bases from J, with 8 bases between. The CDR3 bases are TGCAGCGTTGTGGGACGGAGCACAGATACGCAGTATTTT. This gives the protein CSVVGRSTDTQYF.

V usage is TRBV7-2 and J usage is TRBJ2-7, with 9 bases identical to TRBD1. Germline V gene data show CDR1 as SGHTA and CDR2 as FQGNSA. With V trimmed by 5 bases and J by 2 bases, 10 bases remained unmatched. CDR3 length: 16 amino acids. This chain's CDR3 is CASSLESGTGPYEQYF. The CDR3 bases are TGTGCCAGCAGCCTAGAATCCGGGACAGGGCCCTACGAGCAGTACTTC.

The genes are TRBV7-9 and TRBJ2-1; D perhaps matches TRBD1 (5 bases). CDR1 SEHNR and CDR2 FQNEAQ come from the germline V gene (reference sequence). V was trimmed by 1 base and J by 2 bases, leaving 6 bases between them. The CDR3 extends over 14 amino acids. The CDR3 sequence is CASSLGQPYNEQFF. The CDR3 DNA reads TGTGCCAGCAGCTTAGGACAGCCCTACAATGAGCAGTTCTTC.

The chain employs TRBV10-3 and TRBJ2-3; no clear D. In germline, CDR1 is ENHRY, CDR2 SYGVKD. This CDR3 has 15 residues. The germline V and J ends were trimmed by 10 bases and 2 bases, with 19 bases remaining between them. In DNA form, the CDR3 reads TGTGCCACCCGTATGGGTCACTCGCTCACAGATACGCAGTATTTT. Translation gives CATRMGHSLTDTQYF.